Presented here are 25 T cell receptor beta chains from one specimen sequenced in a study of graft-versus-host responses after intestinal transplantation. The antigens for these receptors are not known. The protocol was immunoSEQ multiplex PCR, while the TCRdb copy is restricted to in-frame clones and leaves out a portion. This repertoire shows 90,000 to 120,000 clones, about 87% found once; its top ten account for roughly 0.71%. Sequenced here: unstimulated CD4+ T cells sorted from spleen or lymph node cells, sampled before transplant. The source of these receptors is a human donor who was the organ donor for an intestinal transplant.

The chain carries TRBV30 and TRBJ2-7; 8 bases fit TRBD1. With V trimmed by 3 bases and J by 3 bases, 10 bases remained unmatched. Germline V gene lookup returns CDR1 GTSNPN and CDR2 SVGIG (reference sequence). The CDR3 totals 15 residues. The CDR3 bases are TGTGCCTGGAGGGAACCGGGACAGGAGGACTACGAGCAGTACTTC. Translation gives CAWREPGQEDYEQYF.

The rearrangement joins TRBV5-4 to TRBJ2-1; D gene uncertain. The germline V and J ends were trimmed by 1 base and 7 bases, with 3 bases remaining between them. The CDR3 sequence is 11 residues long. Germline V lookup: CDR1 SGHNT, CDR2 YYREEE (reference sequence). The CDR3 protein is CASSLNNEQFF. The CDR3 bases are TGTGCCAGCAGCTTGAATAATGAGCAGTTCTTC.

J is TRBJ1-1 and V is TRBV7-9, with D possibly being TRBD1 (6 bases). Germline V gene data show CDR1 as SEHNR and CDR2 as FQNEAQ (reference sequence). Deletions cut 1 base from V and 7 bases from J, with 16 bases between. This CDR3 comprises 15 residues. This CDR3 is CASSLVLSRTVEAFF. The CDR3, as DNA: TGTGCCAGCAGCTTAGTTCTTTCGAGGACAGTTGAAGCTTTCTTT.

The rearrangement joins TRBV10-3 to TRBJ2-3; D not certain. The CDR3 extends over 11 amino acids. Germline loops: CDR1 ENHRY, CDR2 SYGVKD. Trimming stripped 2 bases from V and 6 bases from J, with 3 bases between. The CDR3 DNA reads as TGTGCCATCAGTGAGAGGGATACGCAGTATTTT. Translated, it gives CAISERDTQYF.

This clone was recorded only once. The chain is built from TRBV5-2 and TRBJ2-6; the table assigns TRBD2, which was not confirmed against the DNA. TRBV5-2 is labeled a pseudogene. The CDR3 runs to 18 residues. The CDR3 sequence: CASNHVWSTQSRANVLTF. In nucleotides, the CDR3 is TGTGCCAGCAACCATGTTTGGAGTACACAAAGTCGGGCCAACGTCCTGACTTTC.

This sequence joins TRBV6-6 and TRBJ2-7; 10 bases align to TRBD1. The germline V gene encodes CDR1 MNHNY and CDR2 SVGAGI (reference sequence). The CDR3 has 16 residues. V gave up 2 bases and J gave up 5 bases; unmatched junction bases: 9. The CDR3 DNA sequence: TGTGCCAGCAGTTACGGTCGGGACAGGGGATTTCACGAGCAGTACTTC. Translated, it gives CASSYGRDRGFHEQYF.

The rearrangement joins TRBV7-6 to TRBJ1-6; TRBD1 is a possible D gene (5 bases). There are 14 residues in the CDR3. CDR1 SGHVS and CDR2 FNYEAQ come from the germline V gene. V was trimmed by 9 bases and J by 7 bases, leaving 16 bases between them. The CDR3 DNA follows: TGTGCCAGTAGTAGCGGGGGACGGAATTCACCCCTCCACTTT. Translated: CASSSGGRNSPLHF.

The V and J genes are TRBV6-6 and TRBJ1-2; D gene ambiguous. Germline V CDR1 and CDR2: MNHNY, SVGAGI (reference sequence). V lost 4 bases, J lost 4 bases, and 16 bases lay in between. The CDR3 runs to 15 residues. The CDR3 sequence: CASSSPSTASYGYTF. The CDR3 bases are TGTGCCAGCAGTTCCCCTTCGACTGCCTCCTATGGCTACACCTTC.

The rearrangement uses TRBV2 and TRBJ2-3; D is unresolved. This CDR3 has 13 residues. Trimming stripped 4 bases from V and 3 bases from J, with 8 bases between. Germline V gene data show CDR1 as SNHLY and CDR2 as FYNNEI. The CDR3 sequence: CASSVFRTDTQYF. Written as DNA, the CDR3 is TGTGCCAGCAGTGTTTTTCGAACAGATACGCAGTATTTT. Full variable domain (rest looked up from reference TRBV2 and TRBJ2-3): EPEVTQTPSHQVTQMGQEVILRCVPISNHLYFYWYRQILGQKVEFLVSFYNNEISEKSEIFDDQFSVERPDGSNFTLKIRSTKLEDSAMYFCASSVFRTDTQYFGPGTRLTVL.

CDR3 nucleotide sequence: TGCGCCAGCAGCTTGGCCACCCAGCCTGTCTACGAGCAGTACTTC. Protein product: CASSLATQPVYEQYF. This chain connects TRBV5-1 to TRBJ2-7; D remains unclear. This CDR3 comprises 15 residues. Germline V gene lookup returns CDR1 SGHRS and CDR2 YFSETQ. Trimming took off 0 bases at V and 3 bases at J, with 13 bases between the two ends. Looking up the rest from reference TRBV5-1 and TRBJ2-7 gives the full variable domain: KAGVTQTPRYLIKTRGQQVTLSCSPISGHRSVSWYQQTPGQGLQFLFEYFSETQRNKGNFPGRFSGRQFSNSRSEMNVSTLELGDSALYLCASSLATQPVYEQYFGPGTRLTVT.

This clone has just a few counts. This chain links TRBV7-9 with TRBJ1-2, with 8 nucleotides matching TRBD1. This CDR3 has 13 amino acids. Germline lookup yields CDR1 SEHNR and CDR2 FQNEAQ (reference sequence). The trim removed 2 bases at V and 6 bases at J, leaving 2 bases unmatched. This CDR3 is CASSLLTGDGYTF. Written as DNA, the CDR3 is TGTGCCAGCAGCTTACTGACAGGGGATGGCTACACCTTC. The variable domain in full, with the rest retrieved from reference TRBV7-9 and TRBJ1-2, is DTGVSQNPRHKITKRGQNVTFRCDPISEHNRLYWYRQTLGQGPEFLTYFQNEAQLEKSRLLSDRFSAERPKGSFSTLEIQRTEQGDSAMYLCASSLLTGDGYTFGSGTRLTVV.

The chain joins TRBV11-1 to TRBJ1-2, with 8 bases fitting TRBD1. Per germline, CDR1 SGHAT and CDR2 FQDESV (reference sequence). CDR3 length equals 13 residues. With 5 bases clipped from V and 7 bases from J, the junction kept 6 bases outside the gene matches. As DNA, the CDR3 is TGTGCCAGCAGCCCTGACAGGGGCGGTGGCTACACCTTC. It yields the protein CASSPDRGGGYTF. The whole variable domain, remainder taken from reference TRBV11-1 and TRBJ1-2, is EAEVAQSPRYKITEKSQAVAFWCDPISGHATLYWYRQILGQGPELLVQFQDESVVDDSQLPKDRFSAERLKGVDSTLKIQPAELGDSAMYLCASSPDRGGGYTFGSGTRLTVV.

The genes are TRBV19 and TRBJ1-5; D is undetermined. Germline CDR1 is LNHDA and CDR2 is SQIVND (reference sequence). The V end was cut by 6 bases, the J end by 4 bases, with 19 bases between. CDR3 length: 16 residues. The CDR3 nucleotides read TGTGCCAGTAGGAGTACACGGCTTTCCTCTAATCAGCCCCAGCATTTT. Residues: CASRSTRLSSNQPQHF.

The chain couples TRBV18 to TRBJ2-2, with 7 bases fitting TRBD1. The CDR3 consists of 15 residues. The V segment lost 3 bases and the J segment 5 bases; nucleotides outside the gene matches: 6. The germline V gene encodes CDR1 KGHSH and CDR2 LQKENI. CDR3 sequence (DNA): TGTGCCAGCTCACCCAGGGACAGTATAACCGGGGAGCTGTTTTTT. Translating it yields CASSPRDSITGELFF.

This sequence joins TRBV2 and TRBJ2-1, with D perhaps TRBD1 (6 bases). V lost 5 bases, J lost 1 base, and 12 bases lay in between. The CDR3 is 15 amino acids. From germline, CDR1 is SNHLY and CDR2 FYNNEI. The CDR3, as DNA: TGTGCCAGCAGTTCAAGACAGGCGTCCTACAATGAGCAGTTCTTC. Protein: CASSSRQASYNEQFF.

V usage is TRBV19 and J usage is TRBJ1-2, with D possibly matching TRBD1 (6 bases). The CDR3 has 15 amino acids. The ends were cut back, 7 bases at V and 4 bases at J, with 19 bases in the middle. The germline gives CDR1 LNHDA, CDR2 SQIVND (reference sequence). The CDR3: CASNLRGARGYGYTF. CDR3 sequence (DNA): TGTGCCAGTAACCTTCGGGGAGCCAGGGGCTATGGCTACACCTTC.

This chain connects TRBV29-1 to TRBJ2-7; 12 positions match TRBD1. The CDR3 spans 15 residues. Germline values: CDR1 SQVTM, CDR2 ANQGSEA. Trimming at V came to 3 bases and at J to 0 bases, leaving 3 bases not matched to a gene. CDR3 nucleotides: TGCAGCGTTGAGTTGGGACAGGGGGCCTCCTACGAGCAGTACTTC. Amino acid sequence: CSVELGQGASYEQYF.

In DNA form, the CDR3 reads TGTGCCAGCAGCTTAGTCCAGGGACCGGCCTACGAGCAGTACTTC. As protein: CASSLVQGPAYEQYF. V usage is TRBV7-9 and J usage is TRBJ2-7; D possibly uses TRBD1 or TRBD2 (5 bases each). V was shortened by 1 base and J by 2 bases, with 12 bases between the two germline ends. Germline values: CDR1 SEHNR, CDR2 FQNEAQ (reference sequence). The CDR3 spans 15 residues.

Details on this clone: Additional DNA sequences in this sample encode the identical CDR3. The V and J genes are TRBV7-9 and TRBJ1-1; D unresolved. This CDR3 is built from 13 residues. Trimming removed 3 bases from V and 0 bases from J, with 5 bases in between. The germline V gene has CDR1 SEHNR and CDR2 FQNEAQ (reference sequence). CDR3 protein: CASSLTVNTEAFF. The DNA for the CDR3 is TGTGCCAGCAGCTTGACGGTGAACACTGAAGCTTTCTTT.

With respect to this clone: This specimen includes other DNA sequences encoding the same CDR3. This chain uses TRBV27 with TRBJ2-3; TRBD2 matches 15 bases. CDR3 length equals 19 residues. Germline CDR1 MNHEY, CDR2 SMNVEV (reference sequence). With 7 bases clipped from V and 2 bases from J, the junction kept 13 bases outside the gene matches. CDR3 bases: TGTGCCAGCATCCTCAACGCGGGACTAGCGGGAGGCCCCACAGATACGCAGTATTTT. It encodes CASILNAGLAGGPTDTQYF.

The rearrangement uses TRBV25-1 and TRBJ2-2; either TRBD1 or TRBD2 may fit D (6 bases each). The CDR3 has 17 amino acids. Deletions cut 1 base from V and 3 bases from J, with 15 bases between. In germline, CDR1 is MGHDK, CDR2 SYGVNS. CDR3 residues: CASSELTGAKDTGELFF. The DNA of the CDR3 is TGTGCCAGCAGTGAATTGACGGGGGCGAAGGACACCGGGGAGCTGTTTTTT.

This chain uses TRBV10-3 with TRBJ2-7; 9 bases line up with TRBD2. Germline trimming cut 6 bases from V and 2 bases from J; bases unmatched to any gene: 11. The CDR3 is 16 amino acids. The germline V gene has CDR1 ENHRY and CDR2 SYGVKD. CDR3 loop: CAISPGVAGGPYEQYF. CDR3 in DNA: TGTGCCATCAGCCCGGGGGTGGCGGGAGGGCCCTACGAGCAGTACTTC.

This clone was seen only a few times. The CDR3 DNA is TGTGCCAGCAGCCCAAGTAGGATTGAGCAGTTCTTC. This sequence encodes CASSPSRIEQFF. The rearrangement joins TRBV7-3 to TRBJ2-1; D remains ambiguous. The CDR3 has 12 amino acids. V gave up 5 bases and J gave up 9 bases, with 11 bases separating them. Germline V gene sequence: CDR1 SGHTA, CDR2 FQGTGA.

J is TRBJ2-1 and V is TRBV18; D is uncertain. CDR1 and CDR2 from the germline V gene are KGHSH and LQKENI. This CDR3 is 13 amino acids long. Trimming took off 3 bases at V and 15 bases at J, with 18 bases between the two ends. CDR3 protein: CASSPPVLGGPFF. The DNA of the CDR3 is TGTGCCAGCTCACCTCCAGTCTTGGGCGGACCGTTCTTC.

The chain employs TRBV28 and TRBJ1-2, with D possibly matching TRBD1 (6 bases). The CDR3 is made up of 14 amino acids. Germline values: CDR1 MDHEN, CDR2 SYDVKM. The ends were cut back, 8 bases at V and 9 bases at J, with 22 bases in the middle. CDR3 amino acids: CASGFPRGKGRYTF. The CDR3 coding sequence is TGTGCCAGCGGCTTCCCGAGGGGGAAGGGACGCTACACCTTC.